One sample yielded the 15 T cell receptor beta chains listed below, sequenced in a study of radiotherapy plus CTLA-4 blockade in lung cancer. Generated by immunoSEQ multiplex PCR, the TCRdb table keeps only in-frame clones and is missing some. The table shows 40,000 to 45,000 clones, with 65% to 70% occurring only once. Sequenced here: peripheral blood, sampled from a patient treated with radiotherapy plus ipilimumab. The receptor set was obtained from a human donor with non-small cell lung cancer who had a partial response to radiotherapy plus ipilimumab.

J is TRBJ2-3 and V is TRBV7-6, with 7 bases aligning to TRBD2. The CDR3 runs 14 residues. V gave up 7 bases and J gave up 4 bases; unmatched junction bases: 8. The germline gives CDR1 SGHVS, CDR2 FNYEAQ. The CDR3 region has the DNA TGTGCCAGCAAAGGCGGGGGACGGGCAGATACGCAGTATTTT. The encoded protein is CASKGGGRADTQYF. The whole variable domain, filled in from reference TRBV7-6 and TRBJ2-3, reads GAGVSQSPRYKVTKRGQDVALRCDPISGHVSLYWYRQALGQGPEFLTYFNYEAQQDKSGLPNDRFSAERPEGSISTLTIQRTEQRDSAMYRCASKGGGRADTQYFGPGTRLTVL.

The chain employs TRBV9 and TRBJ1-5; TRBD1 aligns across 7 bases. The CDR3 totals 16 residues. The ends lost 3 bases at V and 5 bases at J; junction bases unmatched: 11. Germline CDR1 reads SGDLS; CDR2 reads YYNGEE. The CDR3 spells CASSAHARDSDQPQHF. CDR3 nucleotides: TGTGCCAGCAGCGCCCATGCCCGGGACAGTGATCAGCCCCAGCATTTT.

The genes are TRBV19 and TRBJ1-2; 8 bases match TRBD1. Germline loops: CDR1 LNHDA, CDR2 SQIVND (reference sequence). The CDR3 runs to 14 residues. The V and J ends lost 3 bases and 2 bases, in that order; junction bases with no gene match: 2. As DNA, the CDR3 is TGTGCCAGTAGTATGTCAGGGGGCAACTATGGCTACACCTTC. It is translated as CASSMSGGNYGYTF.

This clone was counted a few times. The J gene is TRBJ2-1, the V gene TRBV11-2, with D possibly TRBD2 on 6 matching bases. The germline CDR1 and CDR2 sequences are SGHAT and FQNNGV. The germline V and J ends were trimmed by 4 bases and 1 base, with 17 bases remaining between them. This CDR3 comprises 17 residues. This CDR3 reads CASSSYRLGWSYNEQFF. Written as DNA, the CDR3 is TGTGCCAGCAGCTCTTATCGACTAGGTTGGTCCTACAATGAGCAGTTCTTC.

The sample holds a few counts of this clone. The chain uses TRBV6-1 and TRBJ1-3; TRBD1 agrees at 8 bases. The CDR3 spans 15 residues. Trimming cost V 6 bases and J 4 bases; bases outside gene matches: 8. Looked up from germline, CDR1 is MNHNS and CDR2 is SASEGT. The CDR3 nucleotides read TGTGCCAGCAGCCGGACAGGGAGTAAAGGAAACACCATATATTTT. Protein product: CASSRTGSKGNTIYF.

This clone was counted between two and nine times. The chain recombines TRBV7-8 with TRBJ2-3; a possible D gene is TRBD2 (6 bases). CDR1 is SGHVS and CDR2 is FQNEAQ in the germline V gene. V was shortened by 5 bases and J by 6 bases, with 18 bases between the two germline ends. This CDR3 region has 15 residues. This CDR3 reads CASSTRPGSSDTQYF. The CDR3, as DNA: TGTGCCAGCAGCACTAGGCCCGGGAGTTCGGATACGCAGTATTTT.

About this clone: The CDR3 ends on some other residue instead of the conserved phenylalanine or tryptophan, so this is likely a read error. The rearrangement links TRBV5-1 to TRBJ2-7, with TRBD2 identical over 9 bases. Losses at the gene ends were 0 bases for V and 2 bases for J; bases not matched to a gene: 3. Germline V CDR1 and CDR2: SGHRS, YFSETQ. The length of the CDR3 is 15 residues. The CDR3 DNA sequence: TGCGCCAGCAGCTTGGACGGCGGGAGGGCCTACGAGCAGTACATC. The encoded protein is CASSLDGGRAYEQYI.

The rearrangement joins TRBV29-1 to TRBJ2-3, with 7 bases matching TRBD1. V lost 4 bases, J lost 6 bases, and 7 bases stayed unmatched. CDR3 length equals 13 residues. The germline V gene encodes CDR1 SQVTM and CDR2 ANQGSEA. This CDR3 reads CSVGQGLGDTQYF. The DNA of the CDR3 is TGCAGCGTTGGACAGGGCTTAGGGGATACGCAGTATTTT.

The J gene is TRBJ2-3, the V gene TRBV4-1, with D unclear. Germline CDR1 and CDR2: MGHRA and YSYEKL. V was clipped by 2 bases and J by 2 bases, with 5 bases between them. The CDR3 length is 13 residues. In nucleotides, the CDR3 is TGCGCCAGCAGCCAACCCTCCACAGATACGCAGTATTTT. It encodes CASSQPSTDTQYF.

This sequence joins TRBV5-4 and TRBJ1-1, with D possibly being TRBD1 (5 bases). Germline CDR1 SGHNT, CDR2 YYREEE (reference sequence). V was clipped by 4 bases and J by 5 bases, with 24 bases between them. The CDR3 loop spans 17 amino acids. The CDR3 DNA follows: TGTGCCAGCAGCCGGGGCGGGATAAGGGGTCGCGAAACTGAAGCTTTCTTT. Amino acid sequence: CASSRGGIRGRETEAFF.

V and J are TRBV27 and TRBJ2-1; TRBD1 matches 8 bases. V lost 2 bases to trimming and J lost 6 bases; unmatched junction nucleotides: 0. Germline V CDR1 and CDR2: MNHEY, SMNVEV (reference sequence). CDR3 length equals 13 residues. CDR3 DNA: TGTGCCAGCAGTTTAGGGACAGGCAATGAGCAGTTCTTC. Translating gives CASSLGTGNEQFF.

This clone was picked up one time. V is TRBV20-1 and J is TRBJ2-1, with TRBD2 as a possible D gene (6 bases). Germline values: CDR1 DFQATT, CDR2 SNEGSKA (reference sequence). This CDR3 region has 11 residues. V shed 4 bases and J shed 6 bases, with 7 bases lying between them. CDR3 DNA: TGCAGTGCTACGACTAGCAATGAGCAGTTCTTC. Encoded protein: CSATTSNEQFF.

This clone appeared a few times. This chain connects TRBV18 to TRBJ1-1; D gene ambiguous. Trimming took off 3 bases at V and 5 bases at J, with 13 bases between the two ends. The V gene's germline CDR1 is KGHSH and CDR2 LQKENI. The CDR3 has 14 amino acids. CDR3 in DNA: TGTGCCAGCTCACCGACTTTTGAGGGAACTGAAGCTTTCTTT. Amino acid sequence: CASSPTFEGTEAFF.

The chain links TRBV2 to TRBJ1-2; unclear D gene. CDR1 and CDR2 from the germline V gene are SNHLY and FYNNEI. Deletions cut 4 bases from V and 3 bases from J, with 12 bases between. This CDR3 has 14 residues. This CDR3 is CASSARDTDYGYTF. The CDR3 coding sequence is TGTGCCAGCAGTGCTCGGGATACCGACTATGGCTACACCTTC.

The chain joins TRBV5-1 to TRBJ1-1, with unresolved D. CDR3 length: 12 amino acids. CDR1 is SGHRS and CDR2 is YFSETQ in the germline V gene. Trimming pared 4 bases from V and 6 bases from J, leaving 10 bases between. In DNA form, the CDR3 reads TGCGCCAGCAGCCGCGAGGGCCCTGAAGCTTTCTTT. Encoded protein: CASSREGPEAFF.